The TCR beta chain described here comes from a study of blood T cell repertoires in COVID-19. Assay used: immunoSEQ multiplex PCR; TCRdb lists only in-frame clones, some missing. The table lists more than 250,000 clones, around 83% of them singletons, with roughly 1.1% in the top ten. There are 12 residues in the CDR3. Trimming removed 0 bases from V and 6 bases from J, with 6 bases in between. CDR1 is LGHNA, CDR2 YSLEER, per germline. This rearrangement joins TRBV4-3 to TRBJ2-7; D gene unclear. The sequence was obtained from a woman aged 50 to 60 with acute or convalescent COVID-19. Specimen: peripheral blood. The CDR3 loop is CASSQDSGEQYF. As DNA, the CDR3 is TGCGCCAGCAGCCAAGATTCGGGCGAGCAGTACTTC.